This T cell receptor (beta chain) appears in the sequencing data of a study of response to subunit inactivated influenza vaccine. General observations from the study: Authors suggested few new T cells are recruited by each seasonal influenza vaccination.

The CDR3 has 12 residues. CDR1 is SQVTM and CDR2 is ANQGSEA in the germline V gene. Trimming left V 7 bases short and J 1 base short, with 10 bases between. As regards this clonotype: The antigen is not known.

A single record per CDR3 protein comes from TCRdb applying MiXCR to the RT-PCR reads. The sample yields 300,000 to 350,000 distinct CDR3 sequences, over 20% seen once. The receptor was derived from a man between 50 and 70 years old who received an inactivated influenza vaccine. The J gene is TRBJ1-1, the V gene TRBV29-1; D is possibly TRBD1 (5 bases). Source: PBMCs from blood, taken approximately 20 months after vaccination. The CDR3 nucleotides read TGCAGCGCTGGCGGGGGGAACACTGAAGCTTTCTTT. Translating gives CSAGGGNTEAFF.